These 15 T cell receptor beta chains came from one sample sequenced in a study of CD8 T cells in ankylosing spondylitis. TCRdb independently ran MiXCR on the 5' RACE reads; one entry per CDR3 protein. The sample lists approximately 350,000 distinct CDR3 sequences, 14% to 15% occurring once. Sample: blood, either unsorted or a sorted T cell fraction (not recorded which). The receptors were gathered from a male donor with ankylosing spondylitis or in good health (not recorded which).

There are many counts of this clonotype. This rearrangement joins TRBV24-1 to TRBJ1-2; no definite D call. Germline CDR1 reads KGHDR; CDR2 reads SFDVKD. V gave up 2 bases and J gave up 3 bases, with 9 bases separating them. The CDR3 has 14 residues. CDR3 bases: TGTGCCACCAGTGATTCATGGCAGGACTATGGCTACACCTTC. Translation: CATSDSWQDYGYTF.

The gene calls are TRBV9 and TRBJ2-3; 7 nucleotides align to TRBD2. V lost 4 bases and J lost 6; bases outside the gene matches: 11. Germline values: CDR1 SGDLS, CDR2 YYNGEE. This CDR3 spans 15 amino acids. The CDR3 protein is CASSLLGGGADTQYF. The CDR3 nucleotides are TGTGCCAGCAGCCTCCTGGGGGGGGGAGCTGATACGCAGTATTTT.

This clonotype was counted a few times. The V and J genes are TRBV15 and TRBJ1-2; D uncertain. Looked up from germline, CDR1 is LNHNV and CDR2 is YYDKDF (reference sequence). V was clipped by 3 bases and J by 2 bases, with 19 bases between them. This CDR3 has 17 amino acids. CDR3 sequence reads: CATSSSIPTPPNYGYTF. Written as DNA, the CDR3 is TGTGCCACCAGCAGCTCAATTCCAACACCACCCAACTATGGCTACACCTTC.

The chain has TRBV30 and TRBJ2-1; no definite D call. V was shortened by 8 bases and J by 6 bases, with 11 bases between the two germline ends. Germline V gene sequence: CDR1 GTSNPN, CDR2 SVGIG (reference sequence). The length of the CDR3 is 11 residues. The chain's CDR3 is CARASRNEQFF. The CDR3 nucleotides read TGTGCCCGCGCTTCGCGCAATGAGCAGTTCTTC.

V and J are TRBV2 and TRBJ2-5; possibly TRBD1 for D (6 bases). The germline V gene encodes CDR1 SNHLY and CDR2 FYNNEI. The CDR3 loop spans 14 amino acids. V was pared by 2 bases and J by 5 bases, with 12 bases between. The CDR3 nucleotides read TGTGCCAGCAGTGAACCGGGACACGGGGAGACCCAGTACTTC. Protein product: CASSEPGHGETQYF. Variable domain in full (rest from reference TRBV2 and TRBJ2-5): EPEVTQTPSHQVTQMGQEVILRCVPISNHLYFYWYRQILGQKVEFLVSFYNNEISEKSEIFDDQFSVERPDGSNFTLKIRSTKLEDSAMYFCASSEPGHGETQYFGPGTRLLVL.

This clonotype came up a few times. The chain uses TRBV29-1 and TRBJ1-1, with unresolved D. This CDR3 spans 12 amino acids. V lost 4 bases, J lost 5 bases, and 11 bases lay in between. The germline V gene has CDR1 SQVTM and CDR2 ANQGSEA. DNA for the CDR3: TGCAGCGTTGGGGTATTGGGGACTGAAGCTTTCTTT. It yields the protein CSVGVLGTEAFF.

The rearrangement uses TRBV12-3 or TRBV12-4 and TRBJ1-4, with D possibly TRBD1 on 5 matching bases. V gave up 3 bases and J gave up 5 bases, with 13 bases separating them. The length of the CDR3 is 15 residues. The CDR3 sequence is CASSFYRDGNEKLFF. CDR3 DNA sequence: TGTGCCAGCAGTTTTTACCGGGACGGGAATGAAAAACTGTTTTTT.

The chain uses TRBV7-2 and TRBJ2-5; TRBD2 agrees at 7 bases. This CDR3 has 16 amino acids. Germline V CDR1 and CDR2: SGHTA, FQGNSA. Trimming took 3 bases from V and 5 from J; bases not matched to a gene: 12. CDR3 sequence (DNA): TGTGCCAGCAGCTTGAGACCAGCGGGGCTTCCGGAGACCCAGTACTTC. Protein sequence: CASSLRPAGLPETQYF.

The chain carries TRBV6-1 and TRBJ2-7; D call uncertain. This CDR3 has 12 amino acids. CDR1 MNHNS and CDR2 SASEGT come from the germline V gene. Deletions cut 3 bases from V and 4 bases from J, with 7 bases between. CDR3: CASSDPAYEQYF. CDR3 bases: TGTGCCAGCAGTGATCCCGCTTACGAGCAGTACTTC.

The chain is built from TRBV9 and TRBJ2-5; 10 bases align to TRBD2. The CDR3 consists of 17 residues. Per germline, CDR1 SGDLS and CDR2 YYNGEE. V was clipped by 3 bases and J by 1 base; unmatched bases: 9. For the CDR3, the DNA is TGTGCCAGCAGCGCCGTTTATTTAGCGGGAGGCCAAGAGACCCAGTACTTC. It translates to CASSAVYLAGGQETQYF.

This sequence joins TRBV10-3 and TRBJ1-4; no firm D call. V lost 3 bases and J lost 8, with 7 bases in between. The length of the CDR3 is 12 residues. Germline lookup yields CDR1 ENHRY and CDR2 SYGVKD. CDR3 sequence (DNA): TGTGCCATCAGTGAATTAGGCGAAAAACTGTTTTTT. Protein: CAISELGEKLFF.

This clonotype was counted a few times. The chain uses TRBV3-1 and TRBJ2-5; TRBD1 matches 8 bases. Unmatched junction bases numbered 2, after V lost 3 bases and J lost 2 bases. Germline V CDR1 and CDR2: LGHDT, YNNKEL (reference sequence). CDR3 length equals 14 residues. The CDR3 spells CASSQRTGQETQYF. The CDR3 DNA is TGTGCCAGCAGCCAGCGGACAGGGCAAGAGACCCAGTACTTC.

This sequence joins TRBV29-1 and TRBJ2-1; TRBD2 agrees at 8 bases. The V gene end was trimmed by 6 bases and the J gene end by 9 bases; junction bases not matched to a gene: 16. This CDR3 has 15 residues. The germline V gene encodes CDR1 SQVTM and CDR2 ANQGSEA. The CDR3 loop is CSVNGREGLIAEQFF. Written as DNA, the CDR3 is TGCAGCGTCAATGGTCGGGAGGGCCTCATAGCTGAGCAGTTCTTC.

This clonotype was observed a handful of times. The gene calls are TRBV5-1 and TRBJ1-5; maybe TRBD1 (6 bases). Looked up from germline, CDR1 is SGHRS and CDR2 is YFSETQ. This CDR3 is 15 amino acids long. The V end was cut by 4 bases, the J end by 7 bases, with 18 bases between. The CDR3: CASSPGWGPEQPQHF. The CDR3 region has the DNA TGCGCCAGCAGCCCAGGTTGGGGGCCGGAGCAGCCCCAGCATTTT. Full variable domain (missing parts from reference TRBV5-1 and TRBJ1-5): KAGVTQTPRYLIKTRGQQVTLSCSPISGHRSVSWYQQTPGQGLQFLFEYFSETQRNKGNFPGRFSGRQFSNSRSEMNVSTLELGDSALYLCASSPGWGPEQPQHFGDGTRLSIL.

This CDR3 is CASSPPDRMDLNEQFF. Here the CDR3 DNA reads TGCGCCAGCAGTCCACCCGACAGGATGGATCTCAATGAGCAGTTCTTC. This chain links TRBV4-1 with TRBJ2-1; perhaps TRBD1 as D (6 bases). Per germline, CDR1 MGHRA and CDR2 YSYEKL. V lost 6 bases to trimming and J lost 6 bases, with 21 bases between them. CDR3 length: 16 residues.